The 24 T cell receptor beta chains in this list originate from one sample, sequenced in a study of chemoradiotherapy in HPV16-positive cancers. TCRdb keeps only in-frame clones here, not all; method: immunoSEQ multiplex PCR. The sample records 22,000 or so clones, roughly 89% being singletons. Material: blood, obtained from a patient who underwent chemoradiotherapy. The receptors were gathered from a human donor with HPV-associated anogenital cancer.

This clone has just a few counts. V gene TRBV2 combines with J gene TRBJ2-1; no firm D call. The CDR3 totals 12 residues. The ends were cut back, 5 bases at V and 9 bases at J, with 11 bases in the middle. Germline V CDR1 and CDR2: SNHLY, FYNNEI. CDR3 loop: CASSIQRGEQFF. In DNA form, the CDR3 reads TGTGCCAGCAGTATACAGAGAGGTGAGCAGTTCTTC.

The rearrangement uses TRBV6-5 and TRBJ1-4; D is perhaps TRBD1 (6 bases). Germline V gene sequence: CDR1 MNHEY, CDR2 SVGAGI. With 0 bases removed from V and 3 bases from J, the gap between germline ends came to 8 bases. The length of the CDR3 is 15 residues. The CDR3, as DNA: TGTGCCAGCAGTTACTCGGGGGGCGCTAATGAAAAACTGTTTTTT. Its translation: CASSYSGGANEKLFF.

J is TRBJ1-3 and V is TRBV6-1, with D uncertain. Germline V CDR1 and CDR2: MNHNS, SASEGT. CDR3 length: 13 amino acids. V was shortened by 8 bases and J by 4 bases, with 12 bases between the two germline ends. CDR3 DNA: TGTGCCAGCCATGCCTCGGGCGGAAACACCATATATTTT. This encodes CASHASGGNTIYF.

This clone was recorded only once. The chain joins TRBV19 to TRBJ1-2; the D gene is possibly TRBD1 (5 bases). The CDR3 contains 12 residues. Trimming pared 6 bases from V and 4 bases from J, leaving 9 bases between. Germline CDR1 is LNHDA and CDR2 is SQIVND (reference sequence). CDR3 region: CASRRRGYGYTF. The CDR3 DNA follows: TGTGCCAGTAGAAGGAGGGGCTATGGCTACACCTTC.

CDR3: CASSLQGAGANVLTF. In nucleotides, the CDR3 is TGCGCCAGCAGCTTACAGGGGGCGGGGGCCAACGTCCTGACTTTC. The chain couples TRBV5-1 to TRBJ2-6; 9 positions match TRBD1. Germline trimming cut 2 bases from V and 4 bases from J; bases unmatched to any gene: 1. The CDR3 covers 15 residues. Germline V gene lookup returns CDR1 SGHRS and CDR2 YFSETQ.

The chain joins TRBV7-2 to TRBJ1-2; 7 bases are shared with TRBD1. CDR1 is SGHTA, CDR2 FQGNSA, per germline. The CDR3 is 17 residues long. With V trimmed by 4 bases and J by 1 base, 12 bases remained unmatched. The CDR3 loop reads CASSYNRGRWDNYGYTF. The CDR3 DNA sequence: TGTGCCAGCAGCTATAACAGGGGACGTTGGGATAACTATGGCTACACCTTC.

In this sample, this clone turned up a few times. The chain employs TRBV5-1 and TRBJ2-7, with TRBD1 as a possible D gene (6 bases). Trimming took 3 bases from V and 5 from J, leaving 12 bases between them. The CDR3 totals 13 residues. CDR1 is SGHRS, CDR2 YFSETQ, per germline. In DNA form, the CDR3 reads TGCGCCAGCAGCTACAGGGAGTTCGACGAGCAGTACTTC. It translates to CASSYREFDEQYF. The complete variable domain, with remaining parts taken from reference TRBV5-1 and TRBJ2-7, reads KAGVTQTPRYLIKTRGQQVTLSCSPISGHRSVSWYQQTPGQGLQFLFEYFSETQRNKGNFPGRFSGRQFSNSRSEMNVSTLELGDSALYLCASSYREFDEQYFGPGTRLTVT.

The chain combines TRBV5-1 with TRBJ1-3, with 10 bases identical to TRBD1. The germline V gene has CDR1 SGHRS and CDR2 YFSETQ. The length of the CDR3 is 15 residues. V shed 4 bases, J shed 2 bases, and the junction held 3 bases outside the gene matches. CDR3 region: CASSRDRGPGNTIYF. The CDR3 DNA reads TGCGCCAGCAGCCGCGACAGGGGGCCTGGAAACACCATATATTTT. Combining the CDR3 with reference TRBV5-1 and TRBJ1-3 gives the whole variable domain KAGVTQTPRYLIKTRGQQVTLSCSPISGHRSVSWYQQTPGQGLQFLFEYFSETQRNKGNFPGRFSGRQFSNSRSEMNVSTLELGDSALYLCASSRDRGPGNTIYFGEGSWLTVV.

The gene calls are TRBV18 and TRBJ1-6; 7 nucleotides agree with TRBD1. Per the germline V gene, CDR1 is KGHSH and CDR2 is LQKENI. The CDR3 sequence is 14 residues long. Germline trimming cut 5 bases from V and 7 bases from J; bases unmatched to any gene: 5. The DNA of the CDR3 is TGTGCCAGCTCAGACGGGACAGTCAATTCACCCCTCCACTTT. It specifies CASSDGTVNSPLHF.

This clone was seen only once. The V call is TRBV27, the J call TRBJ1-1; D is possibly TRBD1 (5 bases). Germline CDR1 is MNHEY and CDR2 is SMNVEV (reference sequence). Trimming pared 5 bases from V and 5 bases from J, leaving 15 bases between. The CDR3 totals 14 residues. Here the CDR3 DNA reads TGTGCCAGCAGTCCGGAGCCAGGGAATACTGAAGCTTTCTTT. It yields the protein CASSPEPGNTEAFF.

This chain connects TRBV30 to TRBJ2-2; D may match TRBD1 or TRBD2 (6 bases each). V was pared by 0 bases and J by 5 bases, with 13 bases between. The germline gives CDR1 GTSNPN, CDR2 SVGIG (reference sequence). This CDR3 spans 15 amino acids. The CDR3 DNA follows: TGTGCCTGGAGTGTAGGGCAGGGGAGGACCGGGGAGCTGTTTTTT. Translating gives CAWSVGQGRTGELFF.

This clone was observed a single time. The chain has TRBV5-5 and TRBJ1-1, with 10 bases fitting TRBD1. The CDR3 loop spans 14 amino acids. Looked up from germline, CDR1 is SGHKS and CDR2 is YYEKEE (reference sequence). V gave up 1 base and J gave up 5 bases; unmatched junction bases: 2. The CDR3 region has the DNA TGTGCCAGCAGCTTGCCGGGACAGGGGACTGAAGCTTTCTTT. Amino acids: CASSLPGQGTEAFF.

V and J are TRBV7-4 and TRBJ1-3; no definite D call. The CDR3 length is 21 residues. Per the germline V gene, CDR1 is SGHVT and CDR2 is SQSDAQ. The germline V and J ends were trimmed by 0 bases and 0 bases, with 24 bases remaining between them. The CDR3 loop reads CASSLAYTVRLWESSGNTIYF. CDR3 DNA: TGTGCCAGCAGCTTAGCGTACACGGTAAGGTTATGGGAGAGCTCTGGAAACACCATATATTTT.

The V gene is TRBV7-9, the J gene TRBJ2-7, with 9 bases fitting TRBD2. The length of the CDR3 is 14 residues. V was clipped by 4 bases and J by 7 bases; unmatched bases: 8. Germline-derived CDR1 and CDR2 are SEHNR and FQNEAQ (reference sequence). CDR3: CASSWRLAGSEQYF. The DNA of the CDR3 is TGTGCCAGCAGCTGGCGGCTAGCGGGGAGTGAGCAGTACTTC.

The genes are TRBV27 and TRBJ1-1; 9 bases fit TRBD1. V was pared by 5 bases and J by 2 bases, with 12 bases of the junction left unmatched. This CDR3 has 17 residues. Germline assignment: CDR1 MNHEY and CDR2 SMNVEV (reference sequence). CDR3 bases: TGTGCCAGCAGTAGAAACCCGGGACAGGGAACAAACACTGAAGCTTTCTTT. It encodes CASSRNPGQGTNTEAFF.

The V call is TRBV7-8, the J call TRBJ2-3; TRBD1 matches at 7 bases. This CDR3 has 16 residues. Trimming removed 4 bases from V and 4 bases from J; junction bases left unmatched: 11. Looked up from germline, CDR1 is SGHVS and CDR2 is FQNEAQ. The CDR3, as DNA: TGTGCCAGCAGCTCGAGGAAAGGGGGCGCGTCAGATACGCAGTATTTT. The encoded protein is CASSSRKGGASDTQYF.

Only one count was recorded for this clone. The chain links TRBV5-1 to TRBJ1-2, with D hard to call. Germline CDR1 and CDR2: SGHRS and YFSETQ. This CDR3 spans 18 amino acids. V was clipped by 0 bases and J by 4 bases, with 22 bases between them. CDR3 region: CASSLAWISSRVLYGYTF. The CDR3 DNA reads TGCGCCAGCAGCTTGGCCTGGATCAGCTCGCGGGTCCTCTATGGCTACACCTTC.

The chain uses TRBV7-8 and TRBJ1-4, with a possible D match to TRBD1 (6 bases). The germline V gene encodes CDR1 SGHVS and CDR2 FQNEAQ. V was pared by 5 bases and J by 3 bases, with 16 bases between. The CDR3 contains 16 residues. Written as DNA, the CDR3 is TGTGCCAGCAGCCTTATGAGGGCAGGGGCTAATGAAAAACTGTTTTTT. Translating gives CASSLMRAGANEKLFF.

The V call is TRBV10-1, the J call TRBJ1-3; unclear D gene. V was pared by 3 bases and J by 3 bases, with 6 bases between. This CDR3 has 13 amino acids. The germline V gene encodes CDR1 WNHNN and CDR2 SYGVQD (reference sequence). The CDR3 is CASSDEYGNTIYF. The DNA of the CDR3 is TGCGCCAGCAGTGATGAGTATGGAAACACCATATATTTT.

The CDR3 here is CASSFSGGASSGANVLTF. CDR3 in DNA: TGTGCCAGCAGCTTTTCAGGGGGCGCTAGTAGTGGGGCCAACGTCCTGACTTTC. The chain uses TRBV11-3 and TRBJ2-6; TRBD1 matches 8 bases. The germline gives CDR1 SGHNT, CDR2 YENEEA. V gave up 3 bases and J gave up 3 bases; unmatched junction bases: 10. The CDR3 contains 18 residues.

This clone was found once. The CDR3: CASDRATNYGYTF. CDR3 nucleotides: TGTGCCTCGGACAGGGCGACTAACTATGGCTACACCTTC. This chain uses TRBV30 with TRBJ1-2; 8 bases align to TRBD1. Germline V gene data show CDR1 as GTSNPN and CDR2 as SVGIG (reference sequence). The CDR3 consists of 13 residues. Germline trimming cut 7 bases from V and 0 bases from J; bases unmatched to any gene: 4.

This chain connects TRBV7-2 to TRBJ1-3; TRBD1 might be the D (5 bases). This CDR3 is 12 amino acids long. Per the germline V gene, CDR1 is SGHTA and CDR2 is FQGNSA. The CDR3 bases are TGTGCAAGCGGGGGATCTGGAAACACCATATATTTT. Translating it yields CASGGSGNTIYF.

V is TRBV5-1 and J is TRBJ2-1; TRBD1 matches 7 bases. Per the germline V gene, CDR1 is SGHRS and CDR2 is YFSETQ. J was trimmed by 1 base and V by 2 bases; bases with no gene match: 6. The CDR3 loop spans 16 amino acids. The CDR3 bases are TGCGCCAGCAGCTTTGCAGACAGGGTGTCCTACAATGAGCAGTTCTTC. This sequence encodes CASSFADRVSYNEQFF.

The chain is built from TRBV30 and TRBJ2-7, with TRBD1 identical over 7 bases. The V gene's germline CDR1 is GTSNPN and CDR2 SVGIG (reference sequence). The CDR3 contains 17 residues. The V gene end was trimmed by 0 bases and the J gene end by 0 bases; junction bases not matched to a gene: 11. As DNA, the CDR3 is TGTGCCTGGAGTGTAAGGGGGTGGGGACAGAGCTCCTACGAGCAGTACTTC. It translates to CAWSVRGWGQSSYEQYF. Combining the CDR3 with reference TRBV30 and TRBJ2-7 gives the whole variable domain SQTIHQWPATLVQPVGSPLSLECTVEGTSNPNLYWYRQAAGRGLQLLFYSVGIGQISSEVPQNLSASRPQDRQFILSSKKLLLSDSGFYLCAWSVRGWGQSSYEQYFGPGTRLTVT.